A selection of T cell receptor beta chains follows, all from one sample in a study of shared clonotypes between healthy human individuals. Profiled with immunoSEQ multiplex PCR; TCRdb holds only in-frame clones, not every one. Counted here are about 2.1 million clones, 90% to 95% occurring once; the ten biggest clones make up over 1.5%. Sequencing was done on a sample of naive CD8+ T cells from PBMCs. The receptors shown here come from a man between 18 and 29 years old in good health. Some clones in this sample may be carry-over from other donors' samples. CDR3s include the opening cysteine and the closing phenylalanine or tryptophan. A D gene is named only where the DNA matches it firmly. Where a row states a size, it is once, few, many or the class of an expanded clone; other rows omit it.

J | size | V | D | DNA | CDR3
TRBJ1-5 | once | TRBV7-2 | NA | TGTGCCAGCAGCTCGGGACCGTATAGCAATCAGCCCCAGCATTTT | CASSSGPYSNQPQHF
TRBJ1-3 | NA | TRBV5-1 | NA | TGCGCCAGCAGCTTACCGGAGACAAAGAGCTCTGGAAACACCATATATTTT | CASSLPETKSSGNTIYF
TRBJ2-2 | NA | TRBV9 | TRBD1 | TGTGCCAGCAGCCCTATGACAGGGGGAGGCACCGGGGAGCTGTTTTTT | CASSPMTGGGTGELFF
TRBJ2-7 | NA | TRBV13 | TRBD1 | TGTGCCAGCAGCCCAAAGGGACAGTTCTACGAGCAGTACTTC | CASSPKGQFYEQYF
TRBJ1-5 | NA | TRBV10-1 | NA | TGCGCCAGCAGTGAAACCCCCGGGACTGGTGGGGGTCAGCCCCAGCATTTT | CASSETPGTGGGQPQHF
TRBJ1-2 | NA | TRBV19 | NA | TGTGCCAGTGAACAGCACTATGGCTACACCTTC | CASEQHYGYTF
TRBJ2-6 | NA | TRBV19 | NA | TGTGCCAGTAGTATTGAGGCCAACGTCCTGACTTTC | CASSIEANVLTF
TRBJ2-7 | NA | TRBV29-1 | NA | TGCAGCGCGGTTGGGTTAGCGGACACCTACGAGCAGTACTTC | CSAVGLADTYEQYF
TRBJ1-2 | once | TRBV4-1 | NA | TGCGCCAGCAGCCCAGAATGGGGAGTTGGCGACTATGGCTACACCTTC | CASSPEWGVGDYGYTF
TRBJ1-1 | NA | TRBV4-1 | NA | TGCGCCAGCAGCCAAGGGGCCCGAGCCCCCGGTGGGGCTTTCTTT | CASSQGARAPGGAFF
TRBJ1-2 | NA | TRBV5-4 | NA | TGTGCCAGCAGCCTCGCCAGGGGCGGCTATGGCTACACCTTC | CASSLARGGYGYTF
TRBJ2-2 | NA | TRBV7-9 | NA | TGTGCCAGCAGCGCCCAGTCCGCCAACACCGGGGAGCTGTTTTTT | CASSAQSANTGELFF
TRBJ1-2 | NA | TRBV16 | NA | TGTGCCAGCAGCCAACTGGTGGCCCGACCTCCGTATGGCTACACCTTC | CASSQLVARPPYGYTF
TRBJ2-1 | NA | TRBV19 | TRBD2 | TGTGCCAGTAGTATCATGGGGCTAGCGGGTACCAATGAGCAGTTCTTC | CASSIMGLAGTNEQFF
TRBJ2-7 | NA | TRBV9 | TRBD1 | TGTGCCAGCAGCGCGTGGGACAGTGACTCCTACGAGCAGTACTTC | CASSAWDSDSYEQYF
TRBJ1-3 | NA | TRBV7-9 | NA | TGTGCCAGCAGCTTAGGCAGGGCTGGGAACACCATATATTTT | CASSLGRAGNTIYF
TRBJ2-5 | NA | TRBV7-9 | NA | TGTGCCAGCAGCTCATCAGAGACCCAGTACTTC | CASSSSETQYF
TRBJ1-2 | NA | TRBV10-3 | TRBD1 | TGTGCCATCAGTGAGATCGGGACAGGGAGCTATGGCTACACCTTC | CAISEIGTGSYGYTF
TRBJ2-7 | NA | TRBV28 | TRBD1 | TGTGCCAGCAGTTTACCCCCCGGACAGGGGGCTCGCCACGAGCAGTACTTC | CASSLPPGQGARHEQYF
TRBJ1-2 | NA | TRBV7-9 | NA | TGTGCCTTTCAATGGGGTCCCTATGGCTACACCTTC | CAFQWGPYGYTF
TRBJ2-1 | NA | TRBV19 | NA | TGTGCCAGTAGTATGGGCCTCGGGGGCGGCTACAATGAGCAGTTCTTC | CASSMGLGGGYNEQFF
TRBJ1-5 | NA | TRBV19 | TRBD1 | TGTGCCAGTAGTATAGTGGGGACAGGAGGTCAGCCCCAGCATTTT | CASSIVGTGGQPQHF